The 28 T cell receptor beta chains below were found in one sample sequenced in a study of cytomegalovirus exposure and HLA in healthy donors. Researchers ran the PCR with 60 Vbeta and 13 Jbeta primers. TCRdb's copy holds only in-frame clones and misses some; the assay was immunoSEQ multiplex PCR. The sample shows about 130,000 clones, roughly 80% of them seen only once. The sequencing input was PBMCs. These receptors were obtained from a girl aged 2-15 years in good health and CMV-seronegative.

The V gene is TRBV5-5, the J gene TRBJ2-7, with a tentative D call TRBD2 (6 bases). The CDR3 totals 14 residues. The V and J ends lost 1 base and 3 bases respectively, with 11 bases between them. CDR1 is SGHKS, CDR2 YYEKEE, per germline (reference sequence). CDR3 nucleotides: TGTGCCAGCAGCTTGCAGCGGGTGAGCTACGAGCAGTACTTC. Protein product: CASSLQRVSYEQYF.

The chain is built from TRBV2 and TRBJ2-5, with D maybe TRBD2 (7 bases). V was clipped by 8 bases and J by 2 bases, with 18 bases between them. CDR1 SNHLY and CDR2 FYNNEI come from the germline V gene. There are 15 residues in the CDR3. DNA of the CDR3: TGTGCCAGCGTTCTTGAGGGGGGGTATCAAGAGACCCAGTACTTC. Encoded protein: CASVLEGGYQETQYF. The complete variable domain, with remaining parts taken from reference TRBV2 and TRBJ2-5, reads EPEVTQTPSHQVTQMGQEVILRCVPISNHLYFYWYRQILGQKVEFLVSFYNNEISEKSEIFDDQFSVERPDGSNFTLKIRSTKLEDSAMYFCASVLEGGYQETQYFGPGTRLLVL.

This clone was seen only a few times. The CDR3 region is CASSVNRGDTEAFF. The CDR3 DNA follows: TGTGCCAGCAGTGTGAACAGGGGGGACACTGAAGCTTTCTTT. The V and J genes are TRBV2 and TRBJ1-1, with TRBD1 matching over 8 bases. CDR3 size: 14 residues. CDR1 is SNHLY, CDR2 FYNNEI, per germline. The J segment lost 3 bases and the V segment lost 4 bases, leaving 4 bases of the junction unmatched.

The rearrangement links TRBV5-1 to TRBJ2-1, with 8 positions matching TRBD1. CDR3 length equals 12 residues. Trimming at V came to 4 bases and at J to 7 bases, leaving 1 base not matched to a gene. Looked up from germline, CDR1 is SGHRS and CDR2 is YFSETQ. CDR3 residues: CASSRTGNEQFF. The DNA for the CDR3 is TGCGCCAGCAGCAGGACAGGGAATGAGCAGTTCTTC.

The genes are TRBV18 and TRBJ1-5; 9 nucleotides agree with TRBD1. Germline V gives CDR1 KGHSH, CDR2 LQKENI. The CDR3 has 14 amino acids. The J segment lost 4 bases and the V segment lost 3 bases, leaving 1 base of the junction unmatched. The chain's CDR3 is CASSPGQGNQPQHF. CDR3 coding DNA: TGTGCCAGCTCACCGGGACAGGGAAATCAGCCCCAGCATTTT. Supplemented by reference TRBV18 and TRBJ1-5, the full variable domain reads NAGVMQNPRHLVRRRGQEARLRCSPMKGHSHVYWYRQLPEEGLKFMVYLQKENIIDESGMPKERFSAEFPKEGPSILRIQQVVRGDSAAYFCASSPGQGNQPQHFGDGTRLSIL.

The rearrangement joins TRBV18 to TRBJ2-7, with 11 bases identical to TRBD1. Germline V gene lookup returns CDR1 KGHSH and CDR2 LQKENI. Losses at the gene ends were 3 bases for V and 2 bases for J; bases not matched to a gene: 3. This CDR3 has 15 residues. CDR3 coding DNA: TGTGCCAGCTCACCGGGACAGGGGGACACCTACGAGCAGTACTTC. Translated: CASSPGQGDTYEQYF.

The chain couples TRBV15 to TRBJ1-4; 12 bases are a match to TRBD1. The CDR3 contains 19 residues. V was pared by 1 base and J by 6 bases, with 12 bases of the junction left unmatched. The germline gives CDR1 LNHNV, CDR2 YYDKDF (reference sequence). CDR3 protein: CATSRVPGQGATIDEKLFF. As DNA, the CDR3 is TGTGCCACCAGCAGAGTCCCGGGACAGGGGGCCACTATCGATGAAAAACTGTTTTTT.

This chain connects TRBV27 to TRBJ2-1; 10 nucleotides match TRBD2. Germline V gene lookup returns CDR1 MNHEY and CDR2 SMNVEV (reference sequence). V was pared by 1 base and J by 2 bases, with 8 bases of the junction left unmatched. This CDR3 has 18 amino acids. The CDR3 region is CASSLLSPLAGAYNEQFF. The DNA of the CDR3 is TGTGCCAGCAGTTTATTATCCCCCCTAGCGGGAGCCTACAATGAGCAGTTCTTC.

The V gene is TRBV25-1, the J gene TRBJ1-2; 7 bases match TRBD1. V lost 8 bases, J lost 3 bases, and 12 bases stayed unmatched. Per germline, CDR1 MGHDK and CDR2 SYGVNS. CDR3 length equals 15 residues. Here the CDR3 DNA reads TGTGCCAGCTCTAATACAGGGGATGCTCACTATGGCTACACCTTC. Its translation is CASSNTGDAHYGYTF.

The chain joins TRBV29-1 to TRBJ2-1, with a possible D match to TRBD2 (5 bases). This CDR3 region has 16 residues. The V gene's germline CDR1 is SQVTM and CDR2 ANQGSEA. V lost 4 bases and J lost 4, with 20 bases in between. In nucleotides, the CDR3 is TGCAGCGTTGTGGGGATCGTAGCGACCCGATACAATGAGCAGTTCTTC. As protein: CSVVGIVATRYNEQFF.

The V and J genes are TRBV6-1 and TRBJ2-3; 8 nucleotides match TRBD2. Losses at the gene ends were 3 bases for V and 14 bases for J; bases not matched to a gene: 7. The CDR3 has 12 amino acids. Germline V lookup: CDR1 MNHNS, CDR2 SASEGT. CDR3 loop: CASSDGTSLRYF. For the CDR3, the DNA is TGTGCCAGCAGTGACGGGACTAGTCTTCGGTATTTT.

The chain has TRBV29-1 and TRBJ2-5; the D gene is possibly TRBD2 (5 bases). TRBJ2-7 explains the end of the DNA better; the J call may be wrong. The CDR3 runs 11 residues. Germline V gene lookup returns CDR1 SQVTM and CDR2 ANQGSEA. The CDR3 here is CSVQKTNEQYF. The CDR3 region has the DNA TGCAGCGTTCAGAAGACTAACGAGCAGTACTTC.

This chain joins TRBV28 and TRBJ1-1, with unresolved D. The CDR3 has 14 residues. Per the germline V gene, CDR1 is MDHEN and CDR2 is SYDVKM. The germline V and J ends were trimmed by 3 bases and 8 bases, with 16 bases remaining between them. The CDR3 region has the DNA TGTGCCAGCAGTTTGCCGGAGGGCCTATCCGAAGCTTTCTTT. Protein: CASSLPEGLSEAFF.

This chain links TRBV7-3 with TRBJ2-1, with TRBD2 matching 10 bases. Per the germline V gene, CDR1 is SGHTA and CDR2 is FQGTGA. This CDR3 region has 15 residues. The trim removed 4 bases at V and 4 bases at J, leaving 4 bases unmatched. CDR3 DNA sequence: TGTGCCAGCAGCTCCGGACTAGCGGCTTACAATGAGCAGTTCTTC. Translation: CASSSGLAAYNEQFF.

The V and J genes are TRBV9 and TRBJ2-5, with 12 bases aligning to TRBD2. Unmatched junction bases numbered 12, after V lost 4 bases and J lost 2 bases. The CDR3 totals 18 residues. Germline-derived CDR1 and CDR2 are SGDLS and YYNGEE. DNA for the CDR3: TGTGCCAGCAGCCCACCCTCCGGACTAGCGGGGAGGCAAGAGACCCAGTACTTC. This encodes CASSPPSGLAGRQETQYF. Supplemented by reference TRBV9 and TRBJ2-5, the full variable domain reads DSGVTQTPKHLITATGQRVTLRCSPRSGDLSVYWYQQSLDQGLQFLIQYYNGEERAKGNILERFSAQQFPDLHSELNLSSLELGDSALYFCASSPPSGLAGRQETQYFGPGTRLLVL.

The chain joins TRBV2 to TRBJ2-3; TRBD2 matches at 12 bases. Germline CDR1 SNHLY, CDR2 FYNNEI. There are 15 residues in the CDR3. V dropped 6 bases and J dropped 3; count of bases not matched to a gene: 4. This chain's CDR3 is CASRTSGSRTDTQYF. The CDR3 bases are TGTGCCAGCAGGACTAGCGGGAGCAGAACAGATACGCAGTATTTT. The variable domain in full, with the rest retrieved from reference TRBV2 and TRBJ2-3, is EPEVTQTPSHQVTQMGQEVILRCVPISNHLYFYWYRQILGQKVEFLVSFYNNEISEKSEIFDDQFSVERPDGSNFTLKIRSTKLEDSAMYFCASRTSGSRTDTQYFGPGTRLTVL.

CDR3 nucleotides: TGTGCCAGCGAACCGGACACCCGGAGTCGGAACACTGAAGCTTTCTTT. Its translation is CASEPDTRSRNTEAFF. V is TRBV28 and J is TRBJ1-1; D might be TRBD1 (5 bases). Trimming removed 8 bases from V and 1 base from J, with 20 bases in between. There are 16 residues in the CDR3. CDR1 MDHEN and CDR2 SYDVKM come from the germline V gene.

The chain uses TRBV6-6 and TRBJ2-7; 8 positions match TRBD1. There are 16 residues in the CDR3. Germline trimming cut 6 bases from V and 2 bases from J; bases unmatched to any gene: 12. Germline CDR1 is MNHNY and CDR2 is SVGAGI (reference sequence). The CDR3 reads CASRSGRGLKTYEQYF. CDR3 coding DNA: TGTGCCAGCAGATCGGGCAGGGGGCTAAAGACCTACGAGCAGTACTTC.

This rearrangement joins TRBV7-3 to TRBJ2-1; tentatively, D is TRBD2 (5 bases). Trimming stripped 5 bases from V and 4 bases from J, with 15 bases between. The CDR3 is 15 residues long. Looked up from germline, CDR1 is SGHTA and CDR2 is FQGTGA. The CDR3 protein is CASSPRRADYNEQFF. DNA of the CDR3: TGTGCCAGCAGCCCCCGGAGAGCGGATTACAATGAGCAGTTCTTC.

The chain joins TRBV28 to TRBJ2-1; tentatively, D is TRBD2 (7 bases). CDR1 and CDR2 (germline): MDHEN, SYDVKM. Trimming took off 5 bases at V and 5 bases at J, with 16 bases between the two ends. The CDR3 sequence is 15 residues long. The CDR3 sequence: CASSGGGSRHNEQFF. DNA for the CDR3: TGTGCCAGCAGTGGGGGCGGGAGCCGGCACAATGAGCAGTTCTTC.

The chain combines TRBV2 with TRBJ2-1; D is unclear. V was pared by 1 base and J by 6 bases, with 13 bases between. The CDR3 spans 15 residues. Per the germline V gene, CDR1 is SNHLY and CDR2 is FYNNEI. The CDR3 loop reads CASSEEETRFNEQFF. As DNA, the CDR3 is TGTGCCAGCAGTGAAGAGGAGACTCGCTTCAATGAGCAGTTCTTC.

The chain combines TRBV7-3 with TRBJ2-7; 7 bases agree with TRBD1. CDR3 size: 14 residues. Germline values: CDR1 SGHTA, CDR2 FQGTGA. Trimming at V came to 3 bases and at J to 3 bases, leaving 5 bases not matched to a gene. The CDR3 coding sequence is TGTGCCAGCAGCTTCGGACAGGAGAACTACGAGCAGTACTTC. Its protein product is CASSFGQENYEQYF.

V and J are TRBV27 and TRBJ2-5; D unclear. The CDR3 extends over 13 amino acids. V was cut by 0 bases and J by 4 bases, with 6 bases left in between. The germline CDR1 and CDR2 sequences are MNHEY and SMNVEV (reference sequence). The chain's CDR3 is CASSLSGRETQYF. In nucleotides, the CDR3 is TGTGCCAGCAGTTTATCTGGGCGAGAGACCCAGTACTTC.

The rearrangement joins TRBV6-1 to TRBJ1-6; TRBD1 is a possible D gene (5 bases). Germline V gives CDR1 MNHNS, CDR2 SASEGT. V was cut by 6 bases and J by 17 bases, with 20 bases left in between. The CDR3 has 13 amino acids. This chain's CDR3 is CASRLASGGAIHF. The DNA of the CDR3 is TGTGCCAGCAGACTTGCATCTGGAGGGGCCATCCACTTT.

The gene calls are TRBV30 and TRBJ2-7; TRBD1 matches 7 bases. V lost 5 bases to trimming and J lost 1 base; unmatched junction nucleotides: 5. This CDR3 has 13 residues. The V gene's germline CDR1 is GTSNPN and CDR2 SVGIG (reference sequence). The CDR3 sequence: CAWEDRESYEQYF. The CDR3 DNA reads as TGTGCCTGGGAAGACAGGGAGTCCTACGAGCAGTACTTC. Combining the CDR3 with reference TRBV30 and TRBJ2-7 gives the whole variable domain SQTIHQWPATLVQPVGSPLSLECTVEGTSNPNLYWYRQAAGRGLQLLFYSVGIGQISSEVPQNLSASRPQDRQFILSSKKLLLSDSGFYLCAWEDRESYEQYFGPGTRLTVT.

The rearrangement joins TRBV5-6 to TRBJ2-7; possible D gene TRBD1, 6 bases. CDR1 is SGHDT and CDR2 is YYEEEE in the germline V gene. Trimming took 3 bases from V and 6 from J, leaving 13 bases between them. The length of the CDR3 is 13 residues. The CDR3: CASSWAGAPEQYF. In DNA form, the CDR3 reads TGTGCCAGCAGCTGGGCAGGGGCTCCCGAGCAGTACTTC.

The CDR3 DNA reads TGTGCCAGCAGCCCCATAGTGGATGAAAAACTGTTTTTT. As protein: CASSPIVDEKLFF. This chain joins TRBV7-2 and TRBJ1-4; D gene unclear. The ends were cut back, 5 bases at V and 6 bases at J, with 10 bases in the middle. This CDR3 is 13 amino acids long. Germline-derived CDR1 and CDR2 are SGHTA and FQGNSA.

The chain links TRBV27 to TRBJ2-1; 10 positions agree with TRBD2. The germline CDR1 and CDR2 sequences are MNHEY and SMNVEV (reference sequence). This CDR3 region has 17 residues. V dropped 0 bases and J dropped 0; count of bases not matched to a gene: 2. The CDR3 spells CASSLSPSGSSYNEQFF. In DNA, the CDR3 is TGTGCCAGCAGTTTATCCCCTAGCGGGAGCTCCTACAATGAGCAGTTCTTC.